A selection of T cell receptor beta chains follows, all from one sample in a study of blood T cell repertoires in COVID-19. Clones were read by immunoSEQ multiplex PCR, and TCRdb kept only the in-frame ones, dropping some. The sample consists of 350,000 to 500,000 clones, around nine tenths of them appearing once. Material for sequencing was PBMCs or T cells enriched from blood (not recorded which). All receptors come from a woman between 18 and 30 years old who had been exposed to COVID-19. Both conserved end residues are part of each CDR3. Each record gives: CDR3 protein, CDR3 length, V gene, J gene.

CASSPTGQGTDTQFF	15	TRBV27	TRBJ2-3
CASSTSGQVFGEQYF	15	TRBV28	TRBJ2-7
CASSLTGNSYNEQFF	15	TRBV7-6	TRBJ2-1
CASSKQDSPNTEAFF	15	TRBV7-2	TRBJ1-1
CASSLTGDTEAFF	13	TRBV5-5	TRBJ1-1
CASSVGRTGDFEQYF	15	TRBV9	TRBJ2-7
CASSLMEQETQYF	13	TRBV12-3/TRBV12-4	TRBJ2-5
CSVGSLAEQFF	11	TRBV29-1	TRBJ2-1
CASSPSPGQGYEQYF	15	TRBV28	TRBJ2-7
CASRYRGGEKLFF	13	TRBV7-9	TRBJ1-4
CASSTQTGGPYEQYF	15	TRBV9	TRBJ2-7
CASSESRDTEAFF	13	TRBV2	TRBJ1-1
CASSLQGGQETQYF	14	TRBV5-1	TRBJ2-5
CASGSCGRGTKSSYEQYF	18	TRBV12-5	TRBJ2-7
CASSWDNYEQFF	12	TRBV7-8	TRBJ2-1